Shown below are 27 T cell receptor beta chains from a single sample sequenced in a study of somatic mutations in cytotoxic T cells in rheumatoid arthritis. Sequencing used immunoSEQ multiplex PCR; TCRdb keeps in-frame clones, though not all of them. The sample has 35,000 to 40,000 clones; about 84% are singletons. The sequenced sample consisted of CD8+ T cells sorted from blood. The receptors come from a man between 35 and 55 years old in good health.

This chain connects TRBV4-3 to TRBJ2-2, with 7 bases fitting TRBD2. V shed 1 base, J shed 5 bases, and the junction held 4 bases outside the gene matches. The CDR3 loop spans 15 amino acids. The germline CDR1 and CDR2 sequences are LGHNA and YSLEER. The CDR3 sequence is CASSQGDYFTGELFF. In DNA, the CDR3 is TGCGCCAGCAGCCAAGGGGACTACTTTACCGGGGAGCTGTTTTTT.

This rearrangement joins TRBV10-1 to TRBJ1-3; the D gene is possibly TRBD1 (5 bases). V lost 4 bases, J lost 0 bases, and 13 bases lay in between. This CDR3 has 16 amino acids. Germline V gives CDR1 WNHNN, CDR2 SYGVQD (reference sequence). CDR3 region: CASSGKTAYSGNTIYF. Here the CDR3 DNA reads TGCGCCAGCAGTGGGAAGACAGCGTACTCTGGAAACACCATATATTTT.

The chain couples TRBV4-1 to TRBJ1-1, with 7 bases aligning to TRBD1. Trimming removed 0 bases from V and 1 base from J; junction bases left unmatched: 2. The V gene's germline CDR1 is MGHRA and CDR2 YSYEKL. This CDR3 has 15 amino acids. CDR3: CASSQEDRANTEAFF. DNA for the CDR3: TGCGCCAGCAGCCAAGAAGACAGGGCGAACACTGAAGCTTTCTTT.

The chain combines TRBV12-5 with TRBJ2-3; 8 bases map to TRBD1. J lost 5 bases, V lost 5 bases, and 12 bases had no gene match. CDR3 size: 16 residues. Germline CDR1 reads LGHNT; CDR2 reads FRNRAP. CDR3 sequence: CASGHGGSGQGDTQYF. The CDR3 bases are TGTGCTAGTGGTCATGGGGGTTCCGGACAGGGAGATACGCAGTATTTT.

V is TRBV19 and J is TRBJ2-7; 8 nucleotides align to TRBD1. Looked up from germline, CDR1 is LNHDA and CDR2 is SQIVND (reference sequence). The V and J ends lost 5 bases and 0 bases, in that order; junction bases with no gene match: 9. The CDR3 has 16 amino acids. CDR3 coding DNA: TGTGCCAGTAGTGGGGCCGGGACAGGCAGCTCCTACGAGCAGTACTTC. Protein: CASSGAGTGSSYEQYF. Full variable domain (rest looked up from reference TRBV19 and TRBJ2-7): DGGITQSPKYLFRKEGQNVTLSCEQNLNHDAMYWYRQDPGQGLRLIYYSQIVNDFQKGDIAEGYSVSREKKESFPLTVTSAQKNPTAFYLCASSGAGTGSSYEQYFGPGTRLTVT.

The chain recombines TRBV27 with TRBJ2-7; 8 bases line up with TRBD1. The J segment lost 2 bases and the V segment lost 6 bases, leaving 9 bases of the junction unmatched. CDR1 and CDR2 from the germline V gene are MNHEY and SMNVEV (reference sequence). The CDR3 runs 15 residues. The CDR3: CASSESWDRTYEQYF. In nucleotides, the CDR3 is TGTGCCAGCAGCGAATCATGGGACAGGACCTACGAGCAGTACTTC.

The chain carries TRBV7-9 and TRBJ2-1; 15 bases align to TRBD2. J was trimmed by 9 bases and V by 3 bases; bases with no gene match: 9. The CDR3 extends over 17 amino acids. Germline-derived CDR1 and CDR2 are SEHNR and FQNEAQ (reference sequence). Here the CDR3 DNA reads TGTGCCAGCAGCTTTCCCGGGACTAGCGGGAGGAAGGCTGAGCAGTTCTTC. It is translated as CASSFPGTSGRKAEQFF.

This chain joins TRBV6-6 and TRBJ2-1; D call uncertain. V lost 2 bases to trimming and J lost 10 bases, with 9 bases between them. The CDR3 sequence is 12 residues long. Germline V gives CDR1 MNHNY, CDR2 SVGAGI (reference sequence). CDR3 sequence: CASSYGASEQFF. The CDR3 DNA sequence: TGTGCCAGCAGTTACGGAGCATCCGAGCAGTTCTTC.

The V and J genes are TRBV6-5 and TRBJ2-1, with D perhaps TRBD1 or TRBD2 (5 bases each). The V gene lost 5 bases and the J gene lost 10 bases, with 9 bases spanning the gap. Germline CDR1 MNHEY, CDR2 SVGAGI. The CDR3 loop spans 11 amino acids. DNA for the CDR3: TGTGCCAGCAGTAAGGGACCGGAGCAGTTCTTC. Encoded protein: CASSKGPEQFF.

This chain uses TRBV28 with TRBJ1-4; TRBD1 aligns across 9 bases. V gave up 4 bases and J gave up 6 bases; unmatched junction bases: 6. The V gene's germline CDR1 is MDHEN and CDR2 SYDVKM. The CDR3 is made up of 15 amino acids. Written as DNA, the CDR3 is TGTGCCAGCAGTTCACCGGGACAGGGTGATGAAAAACTGTTTTTT. Amino acid sequence: CASSSPGQGDEKLFF. Drawing the rest from reference TRBV28 and TRBJ1-4, the complete variable domain is DVKVTQSSRYLVKRTGEKVFLECVQDMDHENMFWYRQDPGLGLRLIYFSYDVKMKEKGDIPEGYSVSREKKERFSLILESASTNQTSMYLCASSSPGQGDEKLFFGSGTQLSVL.

This clone was seen a handful of times. CDR3 residues: CASSPTPGGNTEAFF. The CDR3 DNA is TGTGCCAGCAGCCCAACGCCTGGGGGGAACACTGAAGCTTTCTTT. The chain carries TRBV7-9 and TRBJ1-1; D perhaps matches TRBD1 (5 bases). This CDR3 comprises 15 residues. The germline V gene encodes CDR1 SEHNR and CDR2 FQNEAQ (reference sequence). Trimming cost V 5 bases and J 1 base, with 14 bases left between them.

The J gene is TRBJ2-5, the V gene TRBV9, with no clear D. With 0 bases removed from V and 5 bases from J, the gap between germline ends came to 11 bases. The V gene's germline CDR1 is SGDLS and CDR2 YYNGEE. The CDR3 runs 14 residues. The CDR3 protein is CASSVEGQAETQYF. The CDR3 DNA reads TGTGCCAGCAGCGTAGAAGGCCAGGCGGAGACCCAGTACTTC. The full variable domain, in which reference TRBV9 and TRBJ2-5 provide the parts outside the CDR3, is DSGVTQTPKHLITATGQRVTLRCSPRSGDLSVYWYQQSLDQGLQFLIQYYNGEERAKGNILERFSAQQFPDLHSELNLSSLELGDSALYFCASSVEGQAETQYFGPGTRLLVL.

V and J are TRBV27 and TRBJ1-2; D is ambiguous. Per germline, CDR1 MNHEY and CDR2 SMNVEV (reference sequence). Trimming pared 2 bases from V and 5 bases from J, leaving 9 bases between. This CDR3 region has 13 residues. Written as DNA, the CDR3 is TGTGCCAGCAGTTTAGGGTTGGGTTATGGCTACACCTTC. It is translated as CASSLGLGYGYTF.

The rearrangement uses TRBV6-5 and TRBJ2-7; the match to TRBD2 covers 9 bases. The CDR3 loop spans 14 amino acids. The trim removed 6 bases at V and 2 bases at J, leaving 5 bases unmatched. Looked up from germline, CDR1 is MNHEY and CDR2 is SVGAGI. Here the CDR3 reads CASSSSGTAYEQYF. The CDR3 bases are TGTGCCAGCAGCTCTAGCGGGACAGCCTACGAGCAGTACTTC.

V gene TRBV2 combines with J gene TRBJ2-7, with D hard to call. Germline V lookup: CDR1 SNHLY, CDR2 FYNNEI. This CDR3 is built from 12 residues. V lost 4 bases and J 2 bases, leaving 6 bases between the germline ends. The CDR3 bases are TGTGCCAGCAGTGTCTCCACCTACGAGCAGTACTTC. Translated: CASSVSTYEQYF. Together with reference TRBV2 and TRBJ2-7, the CDR3 gives the full variable domain: EPEVTQTPSHQVTQMGQEVILRCVPISNHLYFYWYRQILGQKVEFLVSFYNNEISEKSEIFDDQFSVERPDGSNFTLKIRSTKLEDSAMYFCASSVSTYEQYFGPGTRLTVT.

The V gene is TRBV28, the J gene TRBJ2-2, with a tentative D call TRBD1 (6 bases). Between the trimmed V and J ends, which lost 6 bases and 5 bases, there was a span of 13 bases. Germline loops: CDR1 MDHEN, CDR2 SYDVKM. This CDR3 spans 14 amino acids. CDR3 DNA: TGTGCCAGCAGCCTCGCAGGGGTAACCGGGGAGCTGTTTTTT. Translation gives CASSLAGVTGELFF.

The J gene is TRBJ2-3, the V gene TRBV27, with 7 bases that match TRBD2. V was pared by 2 bases and J by 0 bases, with 8 bases of the junction left unmatched. CDR3 length: 17 amino acids. Per germline, CDR1 MNHEY and CDR2 SMNVEV (reference sequence). CDR3 residues: CASSLPRDYSSTDTQYF. CDR3 DNA: TGTGCCAGCAGTTTACCCCGGGACTACTCTAGCACAGATACGCAGTATTTT.

The CDR3 here is CASRATVSYNEQFF. In DNA, the CDR3 is TGTGCCAGCAGGGCGACAGTTTCCTACAATGAGCAGTTCTTC. The rearrangement links TRBV28 to TRBJ2-1, with D perhaps matching TRBD1 (5 bases). This CDR3 is built from 14 residues. In germline, CDR1 is MDHEN, CDR2 SYDVKM. V gave up 6 bases and J gave up 1 base, with 10 bases separating them.

The genes are TRBV28 and TRBJ1-2; 8 positions agree with TRBD1. The trim removed 8 bases at V and 6 bases at J, leaving 5 bases unmatched. Germline CDR1 MDHEN, CDR2 SYDVKM. The CDR3 loop spans 12 amino acids. The CDR3 loop is CASQGARNGYTF. CDR3 DNA: TGTGCCAGCCAGGGGGCGCGGAATGGCTACACCTTC.

V and J are TRBV7-9 and TRBJ2-5, with D tentatively TRBD2 (6 bases). CDR3 size: 15 residues. Germline values: CDR1 SEHNR, CDR2 FQNEAQ (reference sequence). The V and J ends lost 0 bases and 5 bases respectively, with 13 bases between them. The CDR3 is CASSLARGREETQYF. CDR3 coding DNA: TGTGCCAGCAGCTTAGCGCGGGGCAGGGAGGAGACCCAGTACTTC.

J is TRBJ2-1 and V is TRBV10-2; D ambiguous. Germline V lookup: CDR1 WSHSY, CDR2 SAAADI. This CDR3 is built from 12 residues. The ends were cut back, 2 bases at V and 4 bases at J, with 3 bases in the middle. The CDR3 DNA follows: TGCGCCAGCAGTGAGGGTTACAATGAGCAGTTCTTC. Its protein is CASSEGYNEQFF.

This chain joins TRBV28 and TRBJ2-2, with TRBD2 matching 9 bases. The CDR3 contains 19 residues. Trimming cost V 5 bases and J 0 bases; bases outside gene matches: 13. CDR1 MDHEN and CDR2 SYDVKM come from the germline V gene. The CDR3 coding sequence is TGTGCCAGCAGTATTAGGACTAGCGAGCCTCAATCGAACACCGGGGAGCTGTTTTTT. Amino acids: CASSIRTSEPQSNTGELFF. The full variable domain, its missing parts supplied by reference TRBV28 and TRBJ2-2, is DVKVTQSSRYLVKRTGEKVFLECVQDMDHENMFWYRQDPGLGLRLIYFSYDVKMKEKGDIPEGYSVSREKKERFSLILESASTNQTSMYLCASSIRTSEPQSNTGELFFGEGSRLTVL.

This clone was counted a few times. The chain is built from TRBV19 and TRBJ2-2; the match to TRBD2 covers 10 bases. V lost 10 bases and J lost 4; bases outside the gene matches: 12. This CDR3 contains 16 residues. The germline V gene encodes CDR1 LNHDA and CDR2 SQIVND (reference sequence). The CDR3 nucleotides read TGTGCCACCAGCCTAGCGGGGGCCCCCGGCACCGGGGAGCTGTTTTTT. This encodes CATSLAGAPGTGELFF.

The CDR3 nucleotides read TGTGCCAGCAGTTTAGGGGCGAGGAACACCGGGGAGCTGTTTTTT. Amino acids: CASSLGARNTGELFF. The V call is TRBV27, the J call TRBJ2-2; a weak D match, TRBD1 (5 bases). Trimming pared 2 bases from V and 1 base from J, leaving 8 bases between. The germline CDR1 and CDR2 sequences are MNHEY and SMNVEV (reference sequence). The CDR3 is 15 amino acids.

The chain couples TRBV6-1 to TRBJ2-1; 8 nucleotides match TRBD1. J was trimmed by 5 bases and V by 8 bases; bases with no gene match: 11. This CDR3 contains 15 residues. Germline V gene data show CDR1 as MNHNS and CDR2 as SASEGT. CDR3 bases: TGTGCCAGCGATCCCCCCCGGACAGGGAACAATGAGCAGTTCTTC. Its protein is CASDPPRTGNNEQFF.

The genes are TRBV4-1 and TRBJ2-7; 7 nucleotides match TRBD2. The CDR3 spans 17 residues. The V gene end was trimmed by 0 bases and the J gene end by 3 bases; junction bases not matched to a gene: 11. Per the germline V gene, CDR1 is MGHRA and CDR2 is YSYEKL. The CDR3 is CASSQELGGGLGYEQYF. Here the CDR3 DNA reads TGCGCCAGCAGCCAAGAGTTGGGGGGGGGACTTGGCTACGAGCAGTACTTC.

This clone is a singleton in its sample. The chain carries TRBV9 and TRBJ2-7, with a possible D match to TRBD1 (5 bases). Trimming took off 0 bases at V and 4 bases at J, with 14 bases between the two ends. The germline V gene encodes CDR1 SGDLS and CDR2 YYNGEE. The CDR3 contains 15 residues. The CDR3 protein is CASSVEGLETYEQYF. CDR3 coding DNA: TGTGCCAGCAGCGTAGAGGGGCTAGAGACATACGAGCAGTACTTC.